The sequence of this TCR beta chain was determined in a study of blood T cell repertoires in COVID-19. Measured with immunoSEQ multiplex PCR; TCRdb has only the in-frame clones, and not every one. The repertoire holds approximately 54,000 clones, with roughly 79% as singletons. Germline V gives CDR1 SGHRS, CDR2 YFSETQ. Trimming cost V 5 bases and J 2 bases; bases outside gene matches: 5. The CDR3 runs to 15 residues. The receptor comes from a woman aged 55-69 years with acute or convalescent COVID-19. The sequencing sample was made of peripheral blood. V gene TRBV5-1 combines with J gene TRBJ2-3; 10 nucleotides match TRBD2. This chain's CDR3 is CASRRSGRDTDTQYF. CDR3 DNA: TGCGCCAGCAGGCGGAGCGGGAGGGACACAGATACGCAGTATTTT.